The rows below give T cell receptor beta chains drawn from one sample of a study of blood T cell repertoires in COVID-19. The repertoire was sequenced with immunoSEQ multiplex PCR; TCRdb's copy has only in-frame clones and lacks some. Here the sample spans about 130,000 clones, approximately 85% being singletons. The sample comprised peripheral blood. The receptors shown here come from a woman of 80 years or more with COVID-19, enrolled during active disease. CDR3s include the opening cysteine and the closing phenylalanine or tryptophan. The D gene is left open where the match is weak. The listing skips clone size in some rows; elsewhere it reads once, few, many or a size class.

TGCGCCAGCAGCTTGGTACTGGCCGGGGAGCTGTTTTTT	CASSLVLAGELFF	TRBV5-1	-	TRBJ2-2	-
TGTGCCAGCAGCTTAGTACGGGAGGGGGTTCACAATGAGCAGTTCTTC	CASSLVREGVHNEQFF	TRBV7-2	TRBD2	TRBJ2-1	-
TGTGCCAGCAGCCGGTCGGCCGGGACTAGCGGGTACGAGCAGTACTTC	CASSRSAGTSGYEQYF	TRBV5-4	TRBD2	TRBJ2-7	-
TGCGCCAGCAGTCAATCGGGGGGTATAATCTACGAGCAGTACTTC	CASSQSGGIIYEQYF	TRBV23-1	-	TRBJ2-7	-
TGTGCCAGCAAACCGACAGGGTTCATGAACACTGAAGCTTTCTTT	CASKPTGFMNTEAFF	TRBV25-1	TRBD1	TRBJ1-1	-
TGTGCCAGCAGTTTACATAACTATGGCTACACCTTC	CASSLHNYGYTF	TRBV12-3/TRBV12-4	-	TRBJ1-2	-
TGTGCCAGCAGCTTACGCGGGAGCGCCGGTGAGCAGTTCTTC	CASSLRGSAGEQFF	TRBV7-9	TRBD2	TRBJ2-1	once
TGTGCCAGCAGCCCGGGACAGGGGGTTGTTACGCAGTATTTT	CASSPGQGVVTQYF	TRBV5-8	TRBD1	TRBJ2-3	-
TGTGCCAGCAGTCAGGGATGGGGTAATGAAAAACTGTTTTTT	CASSQGWGNEKLFF	TRBV5-6	-	TRBJ1-4	-
TGCGCCAGCAGCGGGGGCGGGTCTAGCTCCTACAATGAGCAGTTCTTC	CASSGGGSSSYNEQFF	TRBV5-1	-	TRBJ2-1	-
TGTGCCAGCAGCGTAGAGGGAGGCGGGCAAGAGACCCAGTACTTC	CASSVEGGGQETQYF	TRBV9	-	TRBJ2-5	-
TGTGCCAGTAGTATATATCAGCGGGAGATCACAGATACGCAGTATTTT	CASSIYQREITDTQYF	TRBV19	TRBD2	TRBJ2-3	-
TGTGCCAGCAGTTTAGGTCTAGCGGGAGGTACCTACGAGCAGTACTTC	CASSLGLAGGTYEQYF	TRBV27	TRBD2	TRBJ2-7	few
TGTGCCAGCAGCGTGGACGGGACATCTGGAAACACCATATATTTT	CASSVDGTSGNTIYF	TRBV9	-	TRBJ1-3	-
TGTGCCAGCAGCCAAGATTTGAGACAGGGGAAGACTGAAGCTTTCTTT	CASSQDLRQGKTEAFF	TRBV3-1/TRBV3-2	TRBD1	TRBJ1-1	once
TGTGCCAGCTCCCCGGGACTAGCGGGAGTCGGACAGTTCTTC	CASSPGLAGVGQFF	TRBV28	TRBD2	TRBJ2-1	-
TGTGCCAGCAGTTTTGATATTAGGGGCAGGGGATCACGGAATTCACCCCTCCACTTT	CASSFDIRGRGSRNSPLHF	TRBV28	-	TRBJ1-6	few
TGTGCCAGTAGTATAGATCGAGGGTCACCCCTCCACTTT	CASSIDRGSPLHF	TRBV19	-	TRBJ1-6	-
TGTGCCAGCAGCTCAGACATGGTGAAGTCGGCTTTCTTT	CASSSDMVKSAFF	TRBV7-8	-	TRBJ1-1	-
TGCGCCAGCAGCTTGGGAGATTTTGGGGCCAACGTCCTGACTTTC	CASSLGDFGANVLTF	TRBV5-1	-	TRBJ2-6	-
TGTGCCAGCAGTTCTCCTCGTGGGGAGTCAAACATTCAGTACTTC	CASSSPRGESNIQYF	TRBV27	-	TRBJ2-4	-
TGTGCCAGCAAGATAGTCAACCCGAACTATGGCTACACCTTC	CASKIVNPNYGYTF	TRBV6-5	-	TRBJ1-2	-